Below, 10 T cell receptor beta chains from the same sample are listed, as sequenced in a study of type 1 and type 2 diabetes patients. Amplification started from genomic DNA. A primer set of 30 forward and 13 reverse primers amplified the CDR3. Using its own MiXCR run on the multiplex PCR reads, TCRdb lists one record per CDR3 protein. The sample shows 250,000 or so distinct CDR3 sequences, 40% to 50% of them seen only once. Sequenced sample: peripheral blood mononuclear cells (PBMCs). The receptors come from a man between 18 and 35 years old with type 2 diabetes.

The CDR3 region is CASSVGTGASYEQYF. The CDR3 coding sequence is TGTGCCAGCAGCGTCGGGACAGGGGCTTCCTACGAGCAGTACTTC. V usage is TRBV14 and J usage is TRBJ2-7; 10 bases fit TRBD1. In germline, CDR1 is SGHDN, CDR2 FVKESK. V dropped 5 bases and J dropped 1; count of bases not matched to a gene: 5. The CDR3 is 15 amino acids.

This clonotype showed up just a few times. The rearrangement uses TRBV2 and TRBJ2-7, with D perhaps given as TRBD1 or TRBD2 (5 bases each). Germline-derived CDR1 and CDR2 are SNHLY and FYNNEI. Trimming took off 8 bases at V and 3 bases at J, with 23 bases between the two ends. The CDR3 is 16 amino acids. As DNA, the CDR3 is TGTGCCAGCTCCTTTAACCGGGACGGAGATTACTACGAGCAGTACTTC. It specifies CASSFNRDGDYYEQYF.

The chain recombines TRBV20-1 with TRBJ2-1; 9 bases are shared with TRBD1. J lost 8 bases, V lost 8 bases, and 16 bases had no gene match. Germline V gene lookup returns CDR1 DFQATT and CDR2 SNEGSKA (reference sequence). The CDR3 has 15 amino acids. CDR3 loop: CSLNWPWTGDHEQFF. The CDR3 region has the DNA TGCAGTCTTAACTGGCCGTGGACAGGGGATCATGAGCAGTTCTTC.

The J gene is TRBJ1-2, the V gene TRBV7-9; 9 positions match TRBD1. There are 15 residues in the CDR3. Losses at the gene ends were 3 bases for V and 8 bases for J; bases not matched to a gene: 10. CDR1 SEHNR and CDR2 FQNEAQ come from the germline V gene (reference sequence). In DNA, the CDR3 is TGTGCCAGCAGCTTTCCCGGGACAGGGTCTGACGGCTACACCTTC. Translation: CASSFPGTGSDGYTF.

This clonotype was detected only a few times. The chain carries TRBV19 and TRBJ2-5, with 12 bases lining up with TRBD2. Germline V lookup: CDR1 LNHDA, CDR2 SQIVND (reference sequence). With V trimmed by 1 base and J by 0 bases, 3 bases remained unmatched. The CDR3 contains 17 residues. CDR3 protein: CASSIGGLAGHQETQYF. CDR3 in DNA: TGTGCCAGTAGTATAGGGGGACTAGCGGGCCACCAAGAGACCCAGTACTTC.

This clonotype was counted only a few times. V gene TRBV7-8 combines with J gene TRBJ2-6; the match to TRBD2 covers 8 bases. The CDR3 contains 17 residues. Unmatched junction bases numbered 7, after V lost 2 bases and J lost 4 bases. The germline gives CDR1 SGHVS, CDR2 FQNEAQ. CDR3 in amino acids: CASSLTSGSGGANVLTF. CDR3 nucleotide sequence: TGTGCCAGCAGCTTAACAAGCGGGAGTGGAGGGGCCAACGTCCTGACTTTC.

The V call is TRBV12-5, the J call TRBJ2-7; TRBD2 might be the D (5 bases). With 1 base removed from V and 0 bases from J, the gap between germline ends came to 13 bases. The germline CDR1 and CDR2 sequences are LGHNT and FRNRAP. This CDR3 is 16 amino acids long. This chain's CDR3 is CASGLAGLLSSYEQYF. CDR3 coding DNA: TGTGCTAGTGGTTTGGCCGGACTCCTTAGCTCCTACGAGCAGTACTTC.

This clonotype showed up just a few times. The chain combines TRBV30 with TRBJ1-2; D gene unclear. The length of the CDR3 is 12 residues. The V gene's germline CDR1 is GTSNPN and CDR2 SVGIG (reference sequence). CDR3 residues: CANDGPNYGYTF. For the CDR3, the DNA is TGTGCAAACGACGGTCCTAACTATGGCTACACCTTC.

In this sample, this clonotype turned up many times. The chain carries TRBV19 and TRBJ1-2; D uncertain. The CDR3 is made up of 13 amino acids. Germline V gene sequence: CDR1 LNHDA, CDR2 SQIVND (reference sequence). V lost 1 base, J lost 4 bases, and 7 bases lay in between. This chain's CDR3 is CASSIGPSYGYTF. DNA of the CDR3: TGTGCCAGTAGTATAGGACCGAGCTATGGCTACACCTTC.

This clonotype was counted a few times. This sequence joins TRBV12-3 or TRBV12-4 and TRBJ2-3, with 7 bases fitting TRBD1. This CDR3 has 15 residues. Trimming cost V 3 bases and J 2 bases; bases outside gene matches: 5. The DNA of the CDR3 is TGTGCCAGCAGTTTGGCGACAGGGTTCACAGATACGCAGTATTTT. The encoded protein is CASSLATGFTDTQYF.